These 2 T cell receptor beta chains share one sample of origin, sequenced in a study of blood T cells in healthy people across ages. Using a J-beta primer mix together with a sample-barcoded 5' primer, a second PCR was run for roughly 7 to 11 cycles. TCRdb processed the 5' RACE reads anew with MiXCR; each CDR3 protein has one entry. The data hold 900,000 to 950,000 distinct CDR3 sequences, with approximately 32% observed a single time. These data were also filed under a second study, of T cells of mothers and their children.

Specimen: blood. These receptors were taken from a woman aged 40 to 55 in good health.

This clonotype was seen a handful of times. CDR3 DNA sequence: TGTGCCAGCAGCTCCTTTCCGGCGAAAGGTATCGAGCAGTACTTC. Its protein product is CASSSFPAKGIEQYF. The V gene is TRBV7-2, the J gene TRBJ2-5, with D hard to call. The J call may be incorrect, as the DNA end agrees better with TRBJ2-7. CDR1 SGHTA and CDR2 FQGNSA come from the germline V gene. There are 15 residues in the CDR3.

V usage is TRBV9 and J usage is TRBJ2-3, with TRBD2 identical over 7 bases. The CDR3 is 17 residues long. V lost 0 bases, J lost 4 bases, and 11 bases stayed unmatched. CDR1 SGDLS and CDR2 YYNGEE come from the germline V gene. The DNA of the CDR3 is TGTGCCAGCAGCGTAGCTACGAGGTCCGCGGGGGCAGATACGCAGTATTTT. It codes for CASSVATRSAGADTQYF.